Below, 14 T cell receptor beta chains from the same sample are listed, as sequenced in a study of human T cells and chemical hapten exposure (dated by TCRdb to 2020 to 2023). To prepare the library, RACE was applied. For sequencing, a NextSeq 500 was employed. Using fastp at Q25 and MiXCR, TCRdb reprocessed the public reads and kept productive beta chains. All rows with the same CDR3 protein become a single entry with the most common DNA and genes. The sample includes 35,000 to 45,000 distinct CDR3 sequences, with roughly 13% observed a single time. The ten largest clonotypes hold around 2.5% of the sample. This specimen's time point label, per the study, means: patch test 3, about 24 weeks after DPC sensitization. This specimen's treatment or condition label, per the study, means: therapeutic diphenylcyclopropenone sensitization with weekly scalp DPC. Total RNA was isolated from unfractionated whole blood collected in Tempus Blood RNA tubes.

Sequencing used whole blood, obtained in connection with sensitization to the hapten diphenylcyclopropenone (DPC). All receptors derive from a woman aged 40-49 years with alopecia areata. Some clones in this sample may be carry-over from other donors' samples.

There are a few counts of this clonotype. The chain is built from TRBV25-1 and TRBJ1-2; unclear D gene. Trimming cost V 2 bases and J 5 bases, with 15 bases left between them. Germline CDR1 MGHDK, CDR2 SYGVNS. The CDR3 is 15 residues long. CDR3 sequence reads: CASSEPGRSLYGYTF. The CDR3 DNA reads TGTGCCAGCAGTGAACCGGGCAGGAGCTTATATGGCTACACCTTC.

This chain links TRBV11-3 with TRBJ1-1; D gene ambiguous. Germline V CDR1 and CDR2: SGHNT, YENEEA. The CDR3 sequence is 13 residues long. V shed 2 bases and J shed 2 bases, with 6 bases lying between them. CDR3 DNA sequence: TGTGCCAGCAGCTTACAGAGAAACACTGAAGCTTTCTTT. It yields the protein CASSLQRNTEAFF.

This clonotype was seen ten or more times. The rearrangement joins TRBV7-9 to TRBJ2-2, with 10 bases matching TRBD1. Trimming cost V 5 bases and J 3 bases; bases outside gene matches: 6. This CDR3 region has 16 residues. In germline, CDR1 is SEHNR, CDR2 FQNEAQ (reference sequence). CDR3 sequence (DNA): TGTGCCAGCAGCCATCCCGGGACAGGGGACACCGGGGAGCTGTTTTTT. As protein: CASSHPGTGDTGELFF.

This clonotype has more than one count but fewer than ten. The gene calls are TRBV20-1 and TRBJ2-3; 12 bases are a match to TRBD2. The CDR3 runs 15 residues. Germline CDR1 is DFQATT and CDR2 is SNEGSKA (reference sequence). The V and J ends lost 2 bases and 2 bases, in that order; junction bases with no gene match: 2. The CDR3 loop is CSARLAGGYTDTQYF. The CDR3 nucleotides read TGCAGTGCTAGACTAGCGGGAGGGTACACAGATACGCAGTATTTT.

The rearrangement uses TRBV28 and TRBJ2-7; 7 bases are shared with TRBD1. This CDR3 contains 15 residues. Germline V gene data show CDR1 as MDHEN and CDR2 as SYDVKM. Trimming removed 4 bases from V and 4 bases from J; junction bases left unmatched: 10. The CDR3 spells CASSSPGTALYEQYF. For the CDR3, the DNA is TGTGCCAGCAGTTCGCCCGGGACAGCATTATACGAGCAGTACTTC.

This clonotype was detected many times. The CDR3 DNA is TGCAGCGTTGTACAGGGAGGCAAAAACATTCAGTACTTC. Translation: CSVVQGGKNIQYF. This chain joins TRBV29-1 and TRBJ2-4; D could derive from TRBD1 or TRBD2 (6 bases each). The ends were cut back, 4 bases at V and 3 bases at J, with 10 bases in the middle. Germline assignment: CDR1 SQVTM and CDR2 ANQGSEA. The CDR3 totals 13 residues.

There are a few counts of this clonotype. The V call is TRBV5-1, the J call TRBJ2-5, with 8 bases matching TRBD2. Unmatched junction bases numbered 6, after V lost 4 bases and J lost 1 base. Germline lookup yields CDR1 SGHRS and CDR2 YFSETQ. CDR3 length: 15 amino acids. The CDR3, as DNA: TGCGCCAGCAGCGCGACTAGCGCCATCCAAGAGACCCAGTACTTC. Translated: CASSATSAIQETQYF.

This clonotype has a handful of counts. V gene TRBV10-3 combines with J gene TRBJ2-5; D is possibly TRBD2 (5 bases). This CDR3 is 14 amino acids long. Germline values: CDR1 ENHRY, CDR2 SYGVKD. The germline V and J ends were trimmed by 6 bases and 0 bases, with 11 bases remaining between them. The CDR3 DNA reads TGTGCCATCAGCCGTACCGGGGACCAAGAGACCCAGTACTTC. Protein: CAISRTGDQETQYF.

This clonotype was counted ten times or more. The rearrangement joins TRBV7-8 to TRBJ1-2, with TRBD1 matching 7 bases. Trimming took 3 bases from V and 8 from J; bases not matched to a gene: 9. Germline lookup yields CDR1 SGHVS and CDR2 FQNEAQ. The CDR3 loop spans 14 amino acids. CDR3: CASSFGEGAYGYTF. The CDR3 bases are TGTGCCAGCAGCTTCGGTGAGGGGGCGTACGGCTACACCTTC. The whole variable domain, remainder taken from reference TRBV7-8 and TRBJ1-2, is GAGVSQSPRYKVAKRGQDVALRCDPISGHVSLFWYQQALGQGPEFLTYFQNEAQLDKSGLPSDRFFAERPEGSVSTLKIQRTQQEDSAVYLCASSFGEGAYGYTFGSGTRLTVV.

V gene TRBV5-6 combines with J gene TRBJ2-2; unclear D gene. The CDR3 spans 15 residues. Germline CDR1 is SGHDT and CDR2 is YYEEEE. V was pared by 4 bases and J by 0 bases, with 10 bases between. Here the CDR3 reads CASSIRHTNTGELFF. CDR3 DNA sequence: TGTGCCAGCAGCATCAGACATACGAACACCGGGGAGCTGTTTTTT.

This clonotype was detected many times. The V call is TRBV29-1, the J call TRBJ2-2; 11 bases align to TRBD2. J gave up 2 bases and V 7 bases, and 9 bases lay outside the gene matches. The CDR3 contains 16 residues. Germline V lookup: CDR1 SQVTM, CDR2 ANQGSEA. The CDR3: CSASGGTSGNTGELFF. CDR3 coding DNA: TGCAGCGCATCTGGGGGGACTAGCGGTAACACCGGGGAGCTGTTTTTT.

This clonotype was recorded at least ten times. The genes are TRBV6-2 or TRBV6-3 and TRBJ1-3, with D unclear. CDR3 length: 12 residues. V dropped 4 bases and J dropped 4 bases, with 5 bases sitting between them. Germline assignment: CDR1 MNHEY and CDR2 SVGEGT. CDR3 sequence: CASSSQGNTIYF. The CDR3, as DNA: TGTGCCAGCAGTTCTCAAGGAAACACCATATATTTT.

This clonotype was seen ten or more times. The rearrangement links TRBV3-1 to TRBJ1-1; tentative D call: TRBD1 (6 bases). The germline V gene has CDR1 LGHDT and CDR2 YNNKEL (reference sequence). CDR3 length equals 16 residues. The V end lost 1 base, the J end lost 4 bases, and 16 bases lay between the germline ends. This chain's CDR3 is CASSQVSWAGATEAFF. As DNA, the CDR3 is TGTGCCAGCAGCCAAGTAAGTTGGGCAGGGGCCACTGAAGCTTTCTTT.

The chain joins TRBV7-2 to TRBJ1-3; no clear D gene. V shed 1 base and J shed 1 base, with 11 bases lying between them. Per germline, CDR1 SGHTA and CDR2 FQGNSA. This CDR3 is built from 16 residues. The CDR3 loop is CASSLEGSGSGNTIYF. CDR3 coding DNA: TGTGCCAGCAGCTTAGAGGGTTCGGGGTCTGGAAACACCATATATTTT.